The clone carrying this T cell receptor beta chain came up a few times. The CDR3 consists of 15 residues. Between the trimmed V and J ends, which lost 0 bases and 2 bases, there was a span of 12 bases. The germline V gene has CDR1 DFQATT and CDR2 SNEGSKA (reference sequence). The source of the sample is a study of T-cell reconstitution after alpha-beta-depleted transplantation in children. Construction of the TCRbeta library involved unique molecular identifiers. TCRdb processed the PCR reads anew with MiXCR; each CDR3 protein has one entry. The sample includes some 200,000 distinct CDR3 sequences, 8.5% to 10% of them seen just once.

The receptor's source is a human donor who donated a stem cell graft to a child with acute lymphoblastic leukemia. The gene calls are TRBV20-1 and TRBJ2-3; TRBD1 or TRBD2 may be the D gene (5 bases each). Specimen: PBMCs from the stem cell graft donor, collected from the stem cell graft. DNA of the CDR3: TGCAGTGCTAGAGATTTTCGGGGACCCACAGATACGCAGTATTTT. It is translated as CSARDFRGPTDTQYF.